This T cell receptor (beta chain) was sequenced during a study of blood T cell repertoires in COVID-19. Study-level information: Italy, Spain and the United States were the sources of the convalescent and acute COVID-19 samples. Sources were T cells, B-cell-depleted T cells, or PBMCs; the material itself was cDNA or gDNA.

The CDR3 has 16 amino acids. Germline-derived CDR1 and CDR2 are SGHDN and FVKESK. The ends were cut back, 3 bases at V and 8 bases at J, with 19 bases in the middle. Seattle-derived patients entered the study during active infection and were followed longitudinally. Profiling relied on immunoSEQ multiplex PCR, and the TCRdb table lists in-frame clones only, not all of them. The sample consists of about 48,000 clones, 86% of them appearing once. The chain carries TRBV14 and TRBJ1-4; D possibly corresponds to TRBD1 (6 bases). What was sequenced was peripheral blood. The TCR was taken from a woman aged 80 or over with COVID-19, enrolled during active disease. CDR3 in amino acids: CASSHAGGLRGEKLFF. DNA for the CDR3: TGTGCCAGCAGCCACGCGGGGGGCCTCCGCGGAGAAAAACTGTTTTTT.